This T cell receptor (beta chain) appears in the sequencing data of a study of blood T cell repertoires in COVID-19. Study summary: T cells, B-cell-depleted T cells, or PBMCs supplied cDNA or gDNA.

Sequencing was performed with immunoSEQ multiplex PCR; in TCRdb, only in-frame clones are kept and a portion is missing. The profile shows hundreds of thousands of clones, roughly 83% of them singletons. This clone was detected only once. The CDR3 is made up of 15 amino acids. CDR1 is SGHKS and CDR2 is YYEKEE in the germline V gene (reference sequence). The V gene end was trimmed by 4 bases and the J gene end by 3 bases; junction bases not matched to a gene: 9. The chain uses TRBV5-5 and TRBJ2-5; TRBD1 aligns across 7 bases. The sequence came from a woman in her 70s with active or convalescent COVID-19. Sequencing was carried out using peripheral blood. CDR3 sequence: CASSPLGQVKETQYF. The CDR3, as DNA: TGTGCCAGCAGCCCATTAGGACAGGTAAAAGAGACCCAGTACTTC.